This is a list of T cell receptor beta chains from one sample in a study of cytomegalovirus exposure and HLA in healthy donors. Only in-frame clones appear in the TCRdb table, and some are missing; sequencing was by immunoSEQ multiplex PCR. The data contain about 110,000 clones, 81% of them singletons. Sequencing input: PBMCs. These receptors originate from a woman in her twenties or thirties in good health and CMV-seronegative. Both conserved end residues are part of each CDR3. Fields, in order: clone size, D gene, J gene, V gene, CDR3 DNA, CDR3 protein. The D gene is left open where the match is weak. Some rows mark clone size as missing; the rest say once, few, many or name a class of expanded clone.

clone_size: NA; d_call: TRBD1; j_call: TRBJ2-5; v_call: TRBV15; cdr3_nt: TGTGCCACCAGCCGATCTCAGGGGGTAGAGACCCAGTACTTC; cdr3_aa: CATSRSQGVETQYF
clone_size: NA; d_call: TRBD1; j_call: TRBJ2-2; v_call: TRBV5-1; cdr3_nt: TGCGCCAGCAAGGAGACAGGGGTCTCGAACACCGGGGAGCTGTTTTTT; cdr3_aa: CASKETGVSNTGELFF
clone_size: NA; d_call: NA; j_call: TRBJ1-1; v_call: TRBV6-6; cdr3_nt: TGTGCCAGCAGCAACAAGGCACAGGGGAACACTGAAGCTTTCTTT; cdr3_aa: CASSNKAQGNTEAFF
clone_size: NA; d_call: TRBD1; j_call: TRBJ1-1; v_call: TRBV6-6; cdr3_nt: TGTGCCAGCACCGTCTTAGGGGGCCTGGGCACTGAAGCTTTCTTT; cdr3_aa: CASTVLGGLGTEAFF
clone_size: once; d_call: TRBD1; j_call: TRBJ2-3; v_call: TRBV5-5; cdr3_nt: TGTGCCAGCAGCCAAGGACAGGGTAGCACAGATACGCAGTATTTT; cdr3_aa: CASSQGQGSTDTQYF
clone_size: once; d_call: NA; j_call: TRBJ2-5; v_call: TRBV2; cdr3_nt: TGTGCCAGCACGAGGGAGTACCAAGAGACCCAGTACTTC; cdr3_aa: CASTREYQETQYF
clone_size: NA; d_call: TRBD2; j_call: TRBJ2-5; v_call: TRBV4-3; cdr3_nt: TGCGCCAGCAGCCACCCCGGGAGGTGGGAGACCCAGTACTTC; cdr3_aa: CASSHPGRWETQYF
clone_size: once; d_call: TRBD2; j_call: TRBJ2-1; v_call: TRBV7-8; cdr3_nt: TGTGCCAGCAGCACGACCTTAAGCGGGAGTGGGGATGAGCAGTTCTTC; cdr3_aa: CASSTTLSGSGDEQFF
clone_size: NA; d_call: TRBD2; j_call: TRBJ2-1; v_call: TRBV9; cdr3_nt: TGTGCCAGCAGCGGAAGCGGGAGTCCTGTGAGGAATGAGCAGTTCTTC; cdr3_aa: CASSGSGSPVRNEQFF
clone_size: once; d_call: NA; j_call: TRBJ2-6; v_call: TRBV5-6; cdr3_nt: TGTGCCAGCAGCTTGGGAGGCCCCTCTGGGGCCAACGTCCTGACTTTC; cdr3_aa: CASSLGGPSGANVLTF
clone_size: NA; d_call: NA; j_call: TRBJ2-2; v_call: TRBV10-1; cdr3_nt: TGCGGGGCCAGTTCGAACACCGGGGAGCTGTTTTTT; cdr3_aa: CGASSNTGELFF
clone_size: NA; d_call: NA; j_call: TRBJ1-1; v_call: TRBV19; cdr3_nt: TGTGCCAGTGTTCTTTGGGGCTCTGAAGCTTTCTTT; cdr3_aa: CASVLWGSEAFF
clone_size: NA; d_call: TRBD2; j_call: TRBJ2-7; v_call: TRBV7-2; cdr3_nt: TGTGCCAGCAGCTTAGGTGGCCTCAGGGTTGGCGGGAGGGTTAATGAGCAGTACTTC; cdr3_aa: CASSLGGLRVGGRVNEQYF
clone_size: NA; d_call: NA; j_call: TRBJ2-7; v_call: TRBV18; cdr3_nt: TGTGCCAGCTCACCTAGGACAGTTTCGAACGAGCAGTACTTC; cdr3_aa: CASSPRTVSNEQYF
clone_size: NA; d_call: NA; j_call: TRBJ2-2; v_call: TRBV5-1; cdr3_nt: TGCGCCAGCAGCTTGGATTGGACTACCGGGGAGCTGTTTTTT; cdr3_aa: CASSLDWTTGELFF
clone_size: NA; d_call: TRBD2; j_call: TRBJ2-1; v_call: TRBV5-1; cdr3_nt: TGCGCCAGCAGCTGGGGTAGCGGGTCCAGCTCCTACAATGAGCAGTTCTTC; cdr3_aa: CASSWGSGSSSYNEQFF
clone_size: NA; d_call: TRBD1; j_call: TRBJ1-5; v_call: TRBV19; cdr3_nt: TGTGCCAGTAGTACCGACAGGGCTAATCAGCCCCAGCATTTT; cdr3_aa: CASSTDRANQPQHF
clone_size: NA; d_call: TRBD2; j_call: TRBJ2-1; v_call: TRBV4-1; cdr3_nt: TGCGCCAGCAGCCAACCCGGCAGATCGACTAGCGGGAGTAATGAGCAGTTCTTC; cdr3_aa: CASSQPGRSTSGSNEQFF
clone_size: NA; d_call: NA; j_call: TRBJ1-1; v_call: TRBV18; cdr3_nt: TGTGCCAGCTCACCCGCTCTGTGGGGGGGCACTGAAGCTTTCTTT; cdr3_aa: CASSPALWGGTEAFF
clone_size: NA; d_call: TRBD1; j_call: TRBJ2-7; v_call: TRBV30; cdr3_nt: TGTGCCTGGAGTGTCACAGGGGGTCTCAACGAGCAGTACTTC; cdr3_aa: CAWSVTGGLNEQYF
clone_size: NA; d_call: NA; j_call: TRBJ2-7; v_call: TRBV27; cdr3_nt: TGTGCCAGCAGTTTAACGAGACAGCTAGACTACGAGCAGTACTTC; cdr3_aa: CASSLTRQLDYEQYF
clone_size: once; d_call: NA; j_call: TRBJ1-1; v_call: TRBV9; cdr3_nt: TGTGCCAGCAGCGCAGGGGCCGTAGGGATTGAACGGACTGAAGCTTTCTTT; cdr3_aa: CASSAGAVGIERTEAFF
clone_size: NA; d_call: NA; j_call: TRBJ2-2; v_call: TRBV7-6; cdr3_nt: TGTGCCAGCAGCCGATGGGCCCTTAGCGGGGAGCTGTTTTTT; cdr3_aa: CASSRWALSGELFF
clone_size: NA; d_call: NA; j_call: TRBJ2-1; v_call: TRBV6-6; cdr3_nt: TGTGCCAGCTCCTACCGGGACTCCTACAATGAGCAGTTCTTC; cdr3_aa: CASSYRDSYNEQFF
clone_size: NA; d_call: TRBD1; j_call: TRBJ2-5; v_call: TRBV10-3; cdr3_nt: TGTGCCATCAGTGAACCCGGGACAGGGGAAGAGACCCAGTACTTC; cdr3_aa: CAISEPGTGEETQYF
clone_size: few; d_call: TRBD2; j_call: TRBJ2-1; v_call: TRBV7-6; cdr3_nt: TGTGCCAGCAGCTCGGGACTAGCGGACAATGAGCAGTTCTTC; cdr3_aa: CASSSGLADNEQFF
clone_size: few; d_call: TRBD2; j_call: TRBJ2-5; v_call: TRBV9; cdr3_nt: TGTGCCAGCAGCCAGGCTAGCGGGATATCCGAAGAGACCCAGTACTTC; cdr3_aa: CASSQASGISEETQYF
clone_size: NA; d_call: TRBD2; j_call: TRBJ2-6; v_call: TRBV28; cdr3_nt: TGTGCCAGCAGTATTCCGGGACTAGCGTTACCTGGGGCCAACGTCCTGACTTTC; cdr3_aa: CASSIPGLALPGANVLTF
clone_size: NA; d_call: TRBD1; j_call: TRBJ1-6; v_call: TRBV30; cdr3_nt: TGTGCCTGGGACAGGGGTAATTCACCCCTCCACTTT; cdr3_aa: CAWDRGNSPLHF
clone_size: few; d_call: NA; j_call: TRBJ1-2; v_call: TRBV9; cdr3_nt: TGTGCCAGCAGCGTAGATCCAGACGGGTTACTCGGCTACACCTTC; cdr3_aa: CASSVDPDGLLGYTF
clone_size: NA; d_call: NA; j_call: TRBJ2-2; v_call: TRBV9; cdr3_nt: TGTGCCAGCAGCCGGGGGGCCGAGCCAAACACCGGGGAGCTGTTTTTT; cdr3_aa: CASSRGAEPNTGELFF
clone_size: NA; d_call: NA; j_call: TRBJ1-2; v_call: TRBV5-1; cdr3_nt: TGCGCCAGCAGCAGGACACCCGGTGATGGCTACACCTTC; cdr3_aa: CASSRTPGDGYTF
clone_size: NA; d_call: NA; j_call: TRBJ1-1; v_call: TRBV5-1; cdr3_nt: TGCGCCAGCAGCTTCCAGGCTAACACTGAAGCTTTCTTT; cdr3_aa: CASSFQANTEAFF
clone_size: NA; d_call: TRBD2; j_call: TRBJ2-7; v_call: TRBV7-9; cdr3_nt: TGTGCCAGCAGCTTCAGCCGCGCGGGGGGCTACGAGCAGTACTTC; cdr3_aa: CASSFSRAGGYEQYF
clone_size: once; d_call: TRBD2; j_call: TRBJ2-1; v_call: TRBV29-1; cdr3_nt: TGCAGCGTTGTTACTAGCGGGAGCAATGAGCAGTTCTTC; cdr3_aa: CSVVTSGSNEQFF
clone_size: NA; d_call: TRBD1; j_call: TRBJ2-5; v_call: TRBV6-1; cdr3_nt: TGTGCCAGCAGTGAAGCTGCGGGACAGGGGGCGGGGGCCCAGTACTTC; cdr3_aa: CASSEAAGQGAGAQYF
clone_size: few; d_call: TRBD2; j_call: TRBJ2-3; v_call: TRBV7-2; cdr3_nt: TGTGCCAGCAGCTTGACTAGCGGGAGTGTCACAGATACGCAGTATTTT; cdr3_aa: CASSLTSGSVTDTQYF
clone_size: NA; d_call: NA; j_call: TRBJ1-5; v_call: TRBV28; cdr3_nt: TGTTCAGGCGGGAATCAGCCCCAGCATTTT; cdr3_aa: CSGGNQPQHF
clone_size: NA; d_call: TRBD2; j_call: TRBJ2-1; v_call: TRBV29-1; cdr3_nt: TGCAGCGTTGCTTCCCGGGGCGGCCCACGGGCGGGGGATTACAATGAGCAGTTCTTC; cdr3_aa: CSVASRGGPRAGDYNEQFF
clone_size: NA; d_call: NA; j_call: TRBJ2-2; v_call: TRBV28; cdr3_nt: TGTGCCAGCCATCACGACAGGAACACCGGGGAGCTGTTTTTT; cdr3_aa: CASHHDRNTGELFF
clone_size: few; d_call: TRBD2; j_call: TRBJ2-3; v_call: TRBV30; cdr3_nt: TGTGCCTGGATTCTAGCGGGAGATCGGGATACGCAGTATTTT; cdr3_aa: CAWILAGDRDTQYF
clone_size: NA; d_call: NA; j_call: TRBJ2-6; v_call: TRBV21-1; cdr3_nt: TGTGCCAGCAGCAGGCCAGCTGGGGCCAACGTCCTGACTTTC; cdr3_aa: CASSRPAGANVLTF
clone_size: NA; d_call: NA; j_call: TRBJ2-3; v_call: TRBV4-1; cdr3_nt: TGCGCCAGCAGCCAGGAGGTGGGCACAGATACGCAGTATTTT; cdr3_aa: CASSQEVGTDTQYF
clone_size: NA; d_call: TRBD1; j_call: TRBJ1-2; v_call: TRBV15; cdr3_nt: TGTGCCACCAGCAGGCAGCCCGAAGACAGGACAGGAGCAGGACGCTACACCTTC; cdr3_aa: CATSRQPEDRTGAGRYTF
clone_size: NA; d_call: NA; j_call: TRBJ1-5; v_call: TRBV10-3; cdr3_nt: TGTGCCATCAGTCAGACAGAGAATCAGCCCCAGCATTTT; cdr3_aa: CAISQTENQPQHF
clone_size: NA; d_call: TRBD1; j_call: TRBJ1-1; v_call: TRBV9; cdr3_nt: TGTGCCAGCAGCGTGACAGGGAGTAATGAAGCTTTCTTT; cdr3_aa: CASSVTGSNEAFF
clone_size: NA; d_call: NA; j_call: TRBJ2-7; v_call: TRBV5-5; cdr3_nt: TGTGCCAGCAGCTTGACCGGCACTACCTACGAGCAGTACTTC; cdr3_aa: CASSLTGTTYEQYF
clone_size: NA; d_call: NA; j_call: TRBJ2-7; v_call: TRBV7-8; cdr3_nt: TGTGCCAGCAGCCTCGACCCAGACAGGCCGGGGTACTTC; cdr3_aa: CASSLDPDRPGYF
clone_size: NA; d_call: NA; j_call: TRBJ2-1; v_call: TRBV5-5; cdr3_nt: TGTGCCAGCAGCTTGGACCCGTTGAGCTCCTACAATGAGCAGTTCTTC; cdr3_aa: CASSLDPLSSYNEQFF
clone_size: NA; d_call: TRBD1; j_call: TRBJ1-1; v_call: TRBV5-6; cdr3_nt: TGTGCCAGCAGCTTACAGGGGGGATGGACTGAAGCTTTCTTT; cdr3_aa: CASSLQGGWTEAFF
clone_size: NA; d_call: TRBD2; j_call: TRBJ2-5; v_call: TRBV5-1; cdr3_nt: TGCGCCAGCAGTGAGGATCGGGGGGAAGAGACCCAGTACTTC; cdr3_aa: CASSEDRGEETQYF
clone_size: NA; d_call: TRBD1; j_call: TRBJ1-1; v_call: TRBV18; cdr3_nt: TGTGCCAGCTCATCCGACAGGGGTGCTTTCTTT; cdr3_aa: CASSSDRGAFF
clone_size: few; d_call: NA; j_call: TRBJ2-1; v_call: TRBV6-5; cdr3_nt: TGTGCCAGCAGCTCCGGGAACCACAATGAGCAGTTCTTC; cdr3_aa: CASSSGNHNEQFF
clone_size: NA; d_call: TRBD1; j_call: TRBJ2-7; v_call: TRBV18; cdr3_nt: TGTGCCAGCTCACGGCAGGGGGTTAGAGAGCAGTACTTC; cdr3_aa: CASSRQGVREQYF
clone_size: NA; d_call: NA; j_call: TRBJ2-2; v_call: TRBV30; cdr3_nt: TGTGCCAGGGACTTGCAGGTTGGCGGGGAGCTGTTTTTT; cdr3_aa: CARDLQVGGELFF